This T cell receptor beta chain is from a study of graft-versus-host responses after intestinal transplantation. The method was immunoSEQ multiplex PCR; TCRdb's version includes in-frame clones alone and lacks a portion of them. The sample lists tens of thousands of clones, 90% to 95% occurring once. As for this clone: Its target is not known.

The sequences come from unstimulated CD8+ T cells sorted from spleen or lymph node cells, collected before intestinal transplant. This clonotype was obtained from a human donor who received an intestinal transplant.

The CDR3, as DNA: TGTGCCAGCAGCCGCGGGACAGGGCCATACGAGCAGTACTTC. Its translation: CASSRGTGPYEQYF. This chain uses TRBV6-6 with TRBJ2-7; TRBD1 matches at 9 bases. This CDR3 has 14 amino acids. Germline CDR1 is MNHNY and CDR2 is SVGAGI (reference sequence). V trimming: 6 bases; J trimming: 4 bases; junction bases outside the gene matches: 7.